These 7 T cell receptor beta chains originate from one sample sequenced in a study of cytotoxic CD8 clonotypes in ibrutinib-treated CLL (dated by TCRdb to the early 2020s). The time point label of this sample denotes: 12 to 13 months on ibrutinib. The receptor library was made with the immunoSEQ multiplex PCR assay. TCRdb stores this immuneACCESS table with in-frame sequences only. Part of the clones is absent; in the studies checked, under half of the shortfall reflects unresolved V genes, and no reason is known for the rest. This sample gives just over 200,000 clones in total; roughly 77% of them show up just once. Jointly, the top ten make up approximately 6.3% of the sample. The sequencing here drew on PBMCs, taken after 12 months of ibrutinib treatment. Every receptor here comes from a human donor with chronic lymphocytic leukemia.

The chain is built from TRBV18 and TRBJ1-5; 7 bases line up with TRBD1. In germline, CDR1 is KGHSH, CDR2 LQKENI. The CDR3 contains 14 residues. The V segment lost 5 bases and the J segment 5 bases; nucleotides outside the gene matches: 6. The CDR3 loop reads CASSVRDRDQPQHF. The CDR3 DNA reads TGTGCCAGCTCAGTCCGGGACAGAGATCAGCCCCAGCATTTT.

The chain uses TRBV7-3 and TRBJ2-5; no firm D call. Germline lookup yields CDR1 SGHTA and CDR2 FQGTGA. V shed 1 base and J shed 4 bases, with 7 bases lying between them. The CDR3 is made up of 13 amino acids. The CDR3 protein is CASSLNYGETQYF. The DNA of the CDR3 is TGTGCCAGCAGCTTAAATTATGGAGAGACCCAGTACTTC.

This chain uses TRBV9 with TRBJ2-3; a possible D gene is TRBD2 (6 bases). CDR3 length: 15 amino acids. V was pared by 4 bases and J by 1 base, with 13 bases between. CDR1 and CDR2 from the germline V gene are SGDLS and YYNGEE. The CDR3 region has the DNA TGTGCCAGCAGCCTAGGGACTGTCCGCACAGATACGCAGTATTTT. Its translation is CASSLGTVRTDTQYF.

J is TRBJ2-7 and V is TRBV6-5; tentative D call: TRBD2 (6 bases). V lost 7 bases and J lost 3, with 10 bases in between. The CDR3 sequence is 12 residues long. Germline CDR1 reads MNHEY; CDR2 reads SVGAGI. CDR3 region: CASISGFYEQYF. CDR3 DNA sequence: TGTGCCAGCATCAGCGGGTTCTACGAGCAGTACTTC.

This chain links TRBV19 with TRBJ1-5; maybe TRBD1 (5 bases). V was pared by 3 bases and J by 3 bases, with 15 bases between. The CDR3 consists of 16 residues. Germline V gene data show CDR1 as LNHDA and CDR2 as SQIVND (reference sequence). CDR3 DNA sequence: TGTGCCAGTAGTATGGCAGGGTGGGATGCCAATCAGCCCCAGCATTTT. As protein: CASSMAGWDANQPQHF.

This clone was seen many times. This chain connects TRBV5-6 to TRBJ2-7; a possible D gene is TRBD1 (6 bases). The CDR3 sequence is 14 residues long. V lost 8 bases to trimming and J lost 4 bases, with 19 bases between them. Germline V gene lookup returns CDR1 SGHDT and CDR2 YYEEEE. For the CDR3, the DNA is TGTGCCAGTCTAGTCCGCGAGGGGGTATACGAGCAGTACTTC. Its protein is CASLVREGVYEQYF.

CDR3 bases: TGCAGCGTTGATGGGAAGGTTGCTAGCTCCTACAATGAGCAGTTCTTC. Translated, it gives CSVDGKVASSYNEQFF. This chain joins TRBV29-1 and TRBJ2-1; D is undetermined. Trimming took off 3 bases at V and 0 bases at J, with 15 bases between the two ends. The CDR3 extends over 16 amino acids. Germline-derived CDR1 and CDR2 are SQVTM and ANQGSEA.